Below are 23 T cell receptor beta chains sequenced from a single sample in a study of T cells in Graves' hyperthyroidism and ophthalmopathy. Researchers amplified the TCR beta CDR3 regions from RNA transcripts. With the HTBI primer set, the TCR CDR3 went through a first round of RT-PCR. TCRdb re-called the multiplex PCR reads through MiXCR, storing one row per CDR3 protein. This repertoire shows approximately 360,000 distinct CDR3 sequences, 15% to 19% found once; its top ten account for roughly 26%. Material for sequencing was blood. The source is a woman between 18 and 29 years old with Graves' hyperthyroidism that later progressed to Graves' ophthalmopathy.

The CDR3 region is CASSRATSGQNTGELFF. The CDR3 DNA is TGTGCCAGCAGCAGAGCGACTAGCGGGCAGAACACCGGGGAGCTGTTTTTT. The rearrangement links TRBV7-3 to TRBJ2-2, with 10 bases lining up with TRBD2. The J segment lost 1 base and the V segment lost 5 bases, leaving 7 bases of the junction unmatched. This CDR3 spans 17 amino acids. Germline CDR1 SGHTA, CDR2 FQGTGA.

This clonotype was seen many times. The gene calls are TRBV7-9 and TRBJ1-2; D gene uncertain. The CDR3 contains 13 residues. Trimming stripped 5 bases from V and 4 bases from J, with 11 bases between. In germline, CDR1 is SEHNR, CDR2 FQNEAQ (reference sequence). The CDR3 protein is CASSPVRLYGYTF. In DNA form, the CDR3 reads TGTGCCAGCAGCCCCGTACGGCTCTATGGCTACACCTTC.

This sequence joins TRBV20-1 and TRBJ1-6; a possible D gene is TRBD1 (5 bases). Deletions cut 1 base from V and 7 bases from J, with 14 bases between. This CDR3 has 15 residues. In germline, CDR1 is DFQATT, CDR2 SNEGSKA (reference sequence). The CDR3 DNA reads as TGCAGTGCTAGAGGGGGACGGGACCCGAATTCACCCCTCCACTTT. Its protein product is CSARGGRDPNSPLHF.

This clonotype was found many times. This chain uses TRBV15 with TRBJ2-7; 8 bases agree with TRBD1. The V segment lost 5 bases and the J segment 2 bases; nucleotides outside the gene matches: 5. The CDR3 covers 14 residues. Germline V lookup: CDR1 LNHNV, CDR2 YYDKDF (reference sequence). The CDR3 DNA reads as TGTGCCACCAGCGTCGACAGGGGAACCTACGAGCAGTACTTC. It is translated as CATSVDRGTYEQYF.

This clonotype was found many times. The CDR3 DNA reads as TGTGCCAGCAGCTCGGGGACAGGAACTAGCTACGAGCAGTACTTC. This encodes CASSSGTGTSYEQYF. V is TRBV7-9 and J is TRBJ2-7; 8 nucleotides line up with TRBD1. There are 15 residues in the CDR3. J lost 3 bases, V lost 4 bases, and 8 bases had no gene match. Germline V CDR1 and CDR2: SEHNR, FQNEAQ (reference sequence).

The sample holds many counts of this clonotype. This sequence joins TRBV11-2 and TRBJ2-7; the match to TRBD1 covers 9 bases. This CDR3 is built from 16 residues. Germline V gene data show CDR1 as SGHAT and CDR2 as FQNNGV. Trimming removed 5 bases from V and 0 bases from J; junction bases left unmatched: 8. The CDR3 loop reads CASSDLGQGVSYEQYF. CDR3 nucleotides: TGTGCCAGCAGCGACTTGGGACAGGGCGTCTCCTACGAGCAGTACTTC.

In its sample, this clonotype was seen many times. V and J are TRBV7-8 and TRBJ2-1, with D tentatively TRBD2 (5 bases). CDR3 length equals 16 residues. V was cut by 5 bases and J by 9 bases, with 23 bases left in between. From germline, CDR1 is SGHVS and CDR2 FQNEAQ. The CDR3 reads CASSPHPSRVRGEQFF. CDR3 sequence (DNA): TGTGCCAGCAGCCCTCACCCCAGTAGGGTACGGGGTGAGCAGTTCTTC.

V usage is TRBV27 and J usage is TRBJ2-3; TRBD2 agrees at 8 bases. After removal of 10 bases from V and 5 bases from J, the junction contained 11 bases not matched to a gene. Looked up from germline, CDR1 is MNHEY and CDR2 is SMNVEV (reference sequence). This CDR3 spans 14 amino acids. CDR3 sequence reads: CATAGLAGLDTQYF. The CDR3 DNA reads as TGTGCCACCGCGGGGCTAGCGGGCTTAGATACGCAGTATTTT.

This rearrangement joins TRBV3-1 to TRBJ2-4; 11 bases are shared with TRBD2. Trimming took 5 bases from V and 8 from J; bases not matched to a gene: 11. Germline V gives CDR1 LGHDT, CDR2 YNNKEL (reference sequence). The CDR3 sequence is 16 residues long. CDR3 DNA: TGTGCCAGCAGCAATAGCGGGAGGGCAGGGGAGGACATTCAGTACTTC. Encoded protein: CASSNSGRAGEDIQYF.

This clonotype was seen ten or more times. V gene TRBV7-9 combines with J gene TRBJ2-4; the D gene could be TRBD1 or TRBD2 (5 bases each). V was shortened by 2 bases and J by 7 bases, with 18 bases between the two germline ends. Germline loops: CDR1 SEHNR, CDR2 FQNEAQ (reference sequence). CDR3 length equals 16 residues. CDR3: CASSLHLGAGSNIQYF. The CDR3 DNA is TGTGCCAGCAGCTTACATCTTGGGGCAGGGAGTAACATTCAGTACTTC.

This clonotype was recorded many times. The chain is built from TRBV27 and TRBJ2-7; the D is unclear. The CDR3 contains 13 residues. V lost 5 bases and J 1 base, leaving 9 bases between the germline ends. Germline V gene sequence: CDR1 MNHEY, CDR2 SMNVEV (reference sequence). CDR3 in DNA: TGTGCCAGCAGTCTCGGACCTTCCTACGAGCAGTACTTC. Translated, it gives CASSLGPSYEQYF.

This clonotype was observed many times. V usage is TRBV2 and J usage is TRBJ2-1; TRBD2 might be the D (6 bases). The CDR3 runs to 13 residues. The germline V gene has CDR1 SNHLY and CDR2 FYNNEI. Trimming took off 3 bases at V and 8 bases at J, with 11 bases between the two ends. CDR3 DNA: TGTGCCAGCAGTGAGTCGCCTAGCGATGAGCAGTTCTTC. Amino acid sequence: CASSESPSDEQFF.

This clonotype was picked up many times. V and J are TRBV7-9 and TRBJ2-3; 9 positions match TRBD2. After removal of 5 bases from V and 2 bases from J, the junction contained 17 bases not matched to a gene. The CDR3 is 19 amino acids. Germline values: CDR1 SEHNR, CDR2 FQNEAQ (reference sequence). CDR3 sequence (DNA): TGTGCCAGCAGCGGAGGGACTAGCCATAGTGCCCAGTTCACAGATACGCAGTATTTT. Protein product: CASSGGTSHSAQFTDTQYF.

This clonotype was detected only a few times. The CDR3 here is CASSPHPGELFF. The DNA for the CDR3 is TGTGCCAGCAGCCCCCATCCCGGGGAGCTGTTTTTT. This chain uses TRBV5-6 with TRBJ2-2; D is uncertain. Trimming cost V 4 bases and J 6 bases, with 7 bases left between them. The CDR3 has 12 amino acids. Germline V gives CDR1 SGHDT, CDR2 YYEEEE.

This chain connects TRBV15 to TRBJ2-3; 12 bases are a match to TRBD1. CDR1 is LNHNV, CDR2 YYDKDF, per germline (reference sequence). The CDR3 runs 15 residues. V shed 1 base, J shed 6 bases, and the junction held 2 bases outside the gene matches. The CDR3 nucleotides read TGTGCCACCAGCAGAGGGGACAGGGGGCTGGATACGCAGTATTTT. Encoded protein: CATSRGDRGLDTQYF.

This clonotype was observed a handful of times. The gene calls are TRBV7-6 and TRBJ1-6; tentatively, D is TRBD1 (6 bases). V was trimmed by 4 bases and J by 8 bases, leaving 12 bases between them. The CDR3 is 14 residues long. The germline V gene encodes CDR1 SGHVS and CDR2 FNYEAQ. The CDR3 sequence is CASSSRGTDSPLHF. The CDR3 DNA reads as TGTGCCAGCAGCTCAAGGGGGACTGATTCACCCCTCCACTTT.

In its sample, this clonotype was seen many times. This chain links TRBV13 with TRBJ2-7, with TRBD2 matching 12 bases. The CDR3 contains 16 residues. J was trimmed by 6 bases and V by 0 bases; bases with no gene match: 6. The germline V gene encodes CDR1 PRHDT and CDR2 FYEKMQ (reference sequence). CDR3 residues: CASSLGSSGRAGEQYF. CDR3 DNA sequence: TGTGCCAGCAGCTTAGGTTCTAGCGGGAGGGCCGGCGAGCAGTACTTC.

The V call is TRBV28, the J call TRBJ1-5; D is perhaps TRBD1 (5 bases). Deletions cut 6 bases from V and 6 bases from J, with 18 bases between. The CDR3 loop spans 15 amino acids. Looked up from germline, CDR1 is MDHEN and CDR2 is SYDVKM. CDR3 residues: CASSKTDSFSQPQHF. CDR3 nucleotides: TGTGCCAGCAGCAAGACAGACTCTTTCTCTCAGCCCCAGCATTTT.

V usage is TRBV12-3 or TRBV12-4 and J usage is TRBJ2-7; TRBD2 matches at 8 bases. Unmatched junction bases numbered 8, after V lost 1 base and J lost 6 bases. The CDR3 sequence is 15 residues long. The CDR3 region is CASSLDVAGMGEQYF. CDR3 DNA: TGTGCCAGCAGTTTAGACGTAGCGGGGATGGGCGAGCAGTACTTC.

This clonotype was seen repeatedly, ten times or more. The genes are TRBV7-2 and TRBJ1-1; 7 bases align to TRBD1. The CDR3 runs 15 residues. The V and J ends lost 5 bases and 5 bases, in that order; junction bases with no gene match: 11. Germline V lookup: CDR1 SGHTA, CDR2 FQGNSA. CDR3 protein: CASSTPTGAETEAFF. DNA of the CDR3: TGTGCCAGCAGCACTCCTACAGGGGCGGAGACTGAAGCTTTCTTT.

This clonotype has at least ten counts. This sequence joins TRBV6-2 or TRBV6-3 and TRBJ1-5, with a possible D match to TRBD1 (5 bases). Trimming pared 6 bases from V and 1 base from J, leaving 13 bases between. Germline CDR1 MNHEY, CDR2 SVGEGT. CDR3 length: 15 residues. DNA of the CDR3: TGTGCCAGCAGCACCCAGGGTTACAGCAATCAGCCCCAGCATTTT. This codes for CASSTQGYSNQPQHF.

In this sample, this clonotype turned up a few times. The chain employs TRBV6-2 or TRBV6-3 and TRBJ2-3; the match to TRBD1 covers 8 bases. The ends lost 1 base at V and 0 bases at J; junction bases unmatched: 6. The CDR3 extends over 17 amino acids. Germline-derived CDR1 and CDR2 are MNHEY and SVGEGT. The CDR3 sequence: CASSYFAQGASTDTQYF. DNA of the CDR3: TGTGCCAGCAGTTACTTCGCCCAGGGGGCCAGCACAGATACGCAGTATTTT.

There are a few counts of this clonotype. V and J are TRBV7-2 and TRBJ2-2, with 7 positions matching TRBD1. V shed 5 bases, J shed 0 bases, and the junction held 6 bases outside the gene matches. The CDR3 contains 16 residues. The germline V gene encodes CDR1 SGHTA and CDR2 FQGNSA. The CDR3 sequence: CASSQVGTANTGELFF. Here the CDR3 DNA reads TGTGCCAGCAGCCAAGTCGGGACAGCGAACACCGGGGAGCTGTTTTTT.